A selection of T cell receptor beta chains follows, all from one sample in a study of T cells in Graves' hyperthyroidism and ophthalmopathy. TCRdb re-analysed the multiplex PCR reads in MiXCR, keeping a single row per CDR3 protein. The data hold about 700,000 distinct CDR3 sequences, with 45% observed a single time. The sequenced sample was peripheral blood or thyroid tissue (not recorded which). Receptors were obtained from an adult man with Graves' disease, either hyperthyroidism or ophthalmopathy (not recorded which). CDR3s include the opening cysteine and the closing phenylalanine or tryptophan. The order of the fields is V gene, clone size, J gene, D gene, CDR3 protein, CDR3 DNA. D genes are given only for firm matches. Not all rows give a size; the values are once, few, many and, for expanded clones, a class.

V: TRBV7-2
size: -
J: TRBJ1-5
D: -
CDR3: CANSLEARGNQPQHF
DNA: TGTGCCAACAGCTTAGAGGCCCGGGGTAATCAGCCCCAGCATTTT

V: TRBV30
size: few
J: TRBJ1-5
D: TRBD1
CDR3: CAWDRENQPQHF
DNA: TGTGCCTGGGACAGGGAGAATCAGCCCCAGCATTTT

V: TRBV29-1
size: many
J: TRBJ2-7
D: -
CDR3: CSVLTTEQYF
DNA: TGCAGCGTCCTGACAACCGAGCAGTACTTC

V: TRBV7-9
size: -
J: TRBJ2-5
D: -
CDR3: CASSVSDLPQYF
DNA: TGTGCCAGCAGCGTAAGCGATTTGCCCCAGTACTTC

V: TRBV12-3/TRBV12-4
size: -
J: TRBJ1-4
D: -
CDR3: CASSLGEGDEKLFF
DNA: TGTGCCAGCAGTTTGGGGGAGGGTGACGAAAAACTGTTTTTT

V: TRBV29-1
size: many
J: TRBJ1-1
D: -
CDR3: CSVEDRQMNTEAFF
DNA: TGCAGCGTTGAAGATAGGCAGATGAACACTGAAGCTTTCTTT

V: TRBV10-3
size: many
J: TRBJ1-4
D: TRBD1
CDR3: CAISDSQGANEKLFF
DNA: TGTGCCATCAGTGATTCCCAGGGGGCGAATGAAAAACTGTTTTTT

V: TRBV12-3/TRBV12-4
size: few
J: TRBJ1-5
D: -
CDR3: CASNEGGNQPQHF
DNA: TGTGCCAGCAACGAAGGGGGCAATCAGCCCCAGCATTTT

V: TRBV25-1
size: -
J: TRBJ1-5
D: TRBD1
CDR3: CASSEDRGPRGETQHF
DNA: TGTGCCAGCAGTGAGGACAGGGGGCCGAGGGGAGAGACCCAGCATTTT

V: TRBV2
size: -
J: TRBJ1-2
D: TRBD1
CDR3: CASKPGQIYGYTF
DNA: TGTGCCAGCAAACCGGGACAGATCTATGGCTACACCTTC

V: TRBV6-5
size: -
J: TRBJ1-2
D: -
CDR3: CASSLKTYGYTF
DNA: TGTGCCAGCAGTTTAAAAACATATGGCTACACCTTC

V: TRBV2
size: -
J: TRBJ1-2
D: TRBD1
CDR3: CASSLEQGARGYTF
DNA: TGTGCCAGCAGTTTGGAACAGGGGGCGCGCGGCTACACCTTC

V: TRBV25-1
size: many
J: TRBJ1-6
D: -
CDR3: CASSPGAGSPLHF
DNA: TGTGCCAGCAGCCCTGGGGCGGGGTCACCCCTCCACTTT

V: TRBV29-1
size: -
J: TRBJ1-4
D: -
CDR3: CSVERRSGEKLFF
DNA: TGCAGCGTTGAAAGGAGGTCAGGCGAAAAACTGTTTTTT

V: TRBV15
size: -
J: TRBJ2-1
D: TRBD1
CDR3: CATSRDRGPYNEQFF
DNA: TGTGCCACCAGCAGGGACAGGGGGCCCTACAATGAGCAGTTCTTC

V: TRBV20-1
size: few
J: TRBJ1-5
D: -
CDR3: CSARDFGQPNQPQHF
DNA: TGCAGTGCTAGAGATTTTGGGCAACCGAATCAGCCCCAGCATTTT

V: TRBV2
size: many
J: TRBJ1-2
D: -
CDR3: CASSEYRSIDGYTF
DNA: TGTGCCAGCAGTGAATATCGCTCCATCGATGGCTACACCTTC

V: TRBV5-5
size: few
J: TRBJ1-5
D: TRBD1
CDR3: CASSYRDRNQPQHF
DNA: TGTGCCAGCAGCTACCGGGACAGGAATCAGCCCCAGCATTTT

V: TRBV7-3
size: few
J: TRBJ2-5
D: -
CDR3: CASSFEGLGETQYF
DNA: TGTGCCAGCAGCTTTGAGGGGTTGGGAGAGACCCAGTACTTC

V: TRBV20-1
size: few
J: TRBJ2-2
D: -
CDR3: CSARGESTGELFF
DNA: TGCAGTGCTAGAGGCGAGTCCACCGGGGAGCTGTTTTTT

V: TRBV29-1
size: many
J: TRBJ2-7
D: -
CDR3: CSVEGGDEQYF
DNA: TGCAGCGTTGAAGGCGGAGACGAGCAGTACTTC

V: TRBV25-1
size: -
J: TRBJ2-2
D: -
CDR3: CASSEWGVDTGELFF
DNA: TGTGCCAGCAGTGAATGGGGGGTCGACACCGGGGAGCTGTTTTTT

V: TRBV24-1
size: many
J: TRBJ1-2
D: -
CDR3: CATSDHWDSGYTF
DNA: TGTGCCACCAGTGATCACTGGGATAGTGGCTACACCTTC

V: TRBV24-1
size: few
J: TRBJ2-2
D: TRBD1
CDR3: CATTTGATGELFF
DNA: TGTGCCACCACGACAGGGGCTACCGGGGAGCTGTTTTTT

V: TRBV5-1
size: -
J: TRBJ2-2
D: -
CDR3: CASSPTGTPDTGELFF
DNA: TGCGCCAGCAGCCCCACGGGGACACCGGACACCGGGGAGCTGTTTTTT

V: TRBV5-1
size: -
J: TRBJ1-4
D: TRBD1
CDR3: CASNKDRDTNEKLFF
DNA: TGCGCCAGCAACAAGGACAGGGACACAAATGAAAAACTGTTTTTT

V: TRBV12-3/TRBV12-4
size: few
J: TRBJ2-5
D: -
CDR3: CASRGRLETQYF
DNA: TGTGCCAGCAGGGGCCGTCTAGAGACCCAGTACTTC